Shown below are 4 T cell receptor beta chains from a single sample sequenced in a study of cytomegalovirus exposure and HLA in healthy donors. The PCR contained 60 Vbeta and 13 Jbeta primers. The table came from immunoSEQ multiplex PCR; TCRdb's copy has only in-frame clones and leaves some out. The sample contains 100,000 or so clones, more than 80% of which appear only once. Sequencing was performed on PBMCs. These receptor sequences come from a man aged 18-30 years in good health and CMV-seronegative.

J is TRBJ2-1 and V is TRBV5-8, with 13 bases lining up with TRBD2. Per the germline V gene, CDR1 is SGHTS and CDR2 is YDEGEE. The J segment lost 4 bases and the V segment lost 2 bases, leaving 9 bases of the junction unmatched. This CDR3 has 18 residues. The CDR3 DNA is TGTGCCAGCAGCTTTTTGGGAACTAGCGGGAGGGCGTACAATGAGCAGTTCTTC. This translates into CASSFLGTSGRAYNEQFF.

This clone was observed a handful of times. The chain has TRBV4-3 and TRBJ1-5; D remains unclear. This CDR3 contains 14 residues. The V end was cut by 0 bases, the J end by 4 bases, with 7 bases between. Germline V lookup: CDR1 LGHNA, CDR2 YSLEER. CDR3 nucleotide sequence: TGCGCCAGCAGCCAAGACCCGGGAAATCAGCCCCAGCATTTT. It codes for CASSQDPGNQPQHF.

The chain recombines TRBV5-4 with TRBJ1-2; 7 bases align to TRBD1. Germline CDR1 is SGHNT and CDR2 is YYREEE (reference sequence). Unmatched junction bases numbered 8, after V lost 3 bases and J lost 3 bases. This CDR3 comprises 15 residues. CDR3 coding DNA: TGTGCCAGCAGCTCCGGGACAGCCTTTGACTATGGCTACACCTTC. This sequence encodes CASSSGTAFDYGYTF.

The chain recombines TRBV27 with TRBJ2-7; possible D gene TRBD1, 6 bases. V lost 6 bases and J 5 bases, leaving 17 bases between the germline ends. Per germline, CDR1 MNHEY and CDR2 SMNVEV (reference sequence). The CDR3 spans 14 residues. CDR3 sequence reads: CASSPILTGNEQYF. CDR3 nucleotides: TGTGCCAGCAGCCCCATATTAACAGGGAACGAGCAGTACTTC.